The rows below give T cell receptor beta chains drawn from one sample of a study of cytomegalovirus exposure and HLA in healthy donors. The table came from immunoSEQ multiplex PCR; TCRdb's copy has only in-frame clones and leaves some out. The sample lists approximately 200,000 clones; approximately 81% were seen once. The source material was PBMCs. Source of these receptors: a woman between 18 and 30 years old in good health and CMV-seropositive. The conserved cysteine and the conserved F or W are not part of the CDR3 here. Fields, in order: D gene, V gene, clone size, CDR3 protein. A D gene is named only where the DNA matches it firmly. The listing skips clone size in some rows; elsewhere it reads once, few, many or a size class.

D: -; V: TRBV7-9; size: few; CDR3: ASSSPNRAVGNEQF
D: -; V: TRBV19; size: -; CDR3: ASSGGSYEQY
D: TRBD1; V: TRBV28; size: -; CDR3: ASSSGQGGYT
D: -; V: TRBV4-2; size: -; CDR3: ASSQGRSAGQF
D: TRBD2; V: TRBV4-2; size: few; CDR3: ASSQDLAGFSYNEQF
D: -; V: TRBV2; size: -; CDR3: ASSSGNRETEAF
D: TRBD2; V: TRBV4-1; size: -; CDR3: ASSQAAILAGGNYEQY
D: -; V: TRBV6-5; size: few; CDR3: ASSPRGQY
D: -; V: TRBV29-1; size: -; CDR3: SVRDGVGVETQY
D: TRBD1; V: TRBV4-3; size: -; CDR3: ASSQTLDRVGGEAF
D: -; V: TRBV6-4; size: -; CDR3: ASQGITGELF
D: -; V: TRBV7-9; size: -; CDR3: ASSENRDGYT
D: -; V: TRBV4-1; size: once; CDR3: ASSQGWVAGIRSPLH
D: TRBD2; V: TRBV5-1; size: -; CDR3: ASSLSGGRETQY
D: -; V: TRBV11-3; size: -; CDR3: ASSLEGARNTEAF
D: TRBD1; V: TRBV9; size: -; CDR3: ASSPSRDRIGEAF
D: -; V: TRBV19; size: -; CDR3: ASRTGSTDTQY
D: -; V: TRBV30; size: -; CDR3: AWTNKFRGVGYT
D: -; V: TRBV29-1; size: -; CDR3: SGLEGGYT
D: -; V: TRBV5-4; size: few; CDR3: ASRDPPGTEAF
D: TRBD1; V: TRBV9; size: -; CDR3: ASSLRDRKETQY
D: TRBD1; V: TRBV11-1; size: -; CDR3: ASSLERRTGTNEKLF
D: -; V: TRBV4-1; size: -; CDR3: TSSQVWTNHNEQF
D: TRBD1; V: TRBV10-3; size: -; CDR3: AIRGTVDTGELF
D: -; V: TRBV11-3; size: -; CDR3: ASSSGTPKGHEQF
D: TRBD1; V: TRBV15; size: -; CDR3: ATSSRRTGGRETQY
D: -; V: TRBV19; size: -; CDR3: ASSMGAAWGYT
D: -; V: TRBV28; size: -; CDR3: ATRAAGELF
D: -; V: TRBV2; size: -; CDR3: ASSYNRDPGGTIY
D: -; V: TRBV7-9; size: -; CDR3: ASSPMLASAMNTEAF
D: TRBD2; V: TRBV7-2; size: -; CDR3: ASSLPLGGGGAAETQY
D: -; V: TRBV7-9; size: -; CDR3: ASGTGESSPLH
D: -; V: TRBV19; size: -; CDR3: ASSDGSSYEQY
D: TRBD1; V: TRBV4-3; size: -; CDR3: ASSWTGEGEQF
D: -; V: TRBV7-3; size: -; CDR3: ASSFSALATDTQY
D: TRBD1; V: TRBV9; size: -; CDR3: ASSPLQGAGTDTQY
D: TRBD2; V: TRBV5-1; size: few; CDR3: ASSSKGLDQETQY
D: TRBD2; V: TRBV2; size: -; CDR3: ASSGPLLAGGRGDEQF
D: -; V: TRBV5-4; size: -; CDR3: ASALGGASYNEQF
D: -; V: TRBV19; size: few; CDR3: ASSIVGGPKAF
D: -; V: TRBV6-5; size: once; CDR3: ASTQTGTSGYT
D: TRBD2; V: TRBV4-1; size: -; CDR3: ASGIAAAGGPYEQY
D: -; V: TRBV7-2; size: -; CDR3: ASSLVLTGELF
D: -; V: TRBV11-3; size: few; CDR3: ASSLGLDRLTDTQY
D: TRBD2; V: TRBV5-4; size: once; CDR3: ASSLGAGHNTGELF
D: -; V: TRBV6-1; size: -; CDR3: ASSEGAGEPYNEQF
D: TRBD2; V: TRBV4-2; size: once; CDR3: ASSPTSSGVADTQY
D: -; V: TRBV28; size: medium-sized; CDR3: ASSLLSAYEQY
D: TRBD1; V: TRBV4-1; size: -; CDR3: ASSQPGQGVWGYT
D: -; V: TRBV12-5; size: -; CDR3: ASGLTANTEAF
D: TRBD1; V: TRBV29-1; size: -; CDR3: SVEFTGADTQY
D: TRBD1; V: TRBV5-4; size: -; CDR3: ASSLRDREDEQY
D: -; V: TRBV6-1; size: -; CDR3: ASMGFWGEREQY